This passage covers 26 T cell receptor beta chains from one sample sequenced in a study of regulatory T cells in long-lasting Graves disease. Sequencing libraries for TCR beta were prepared with iRepertoire HTBI primers and Arm-PCR of CDR3 regions. TCRdb recomputed calls from the multiplex PCR reads with MiXCR, one row per CDR3 protein. The repertoire has 600,000 to 850,000 distinct CDR3 sequences, 25% to 35% of them found once; the top ten carry under 50%. Time point here: persistent/refractory GD, antithyroid drugs over 5 years with positive TRAb. After RNA was extracted from PBMCs, the TCR library was made from it. The sample was peripheral blood mononuclear cells (PBMCs), taken when the disease was refractory, from a patient treated with antithyroid drugs. Every receptor here comes from a female donor with Graves disease.

This clonotype has at least ten counts. This sequence joins TRBV2 and TRBJ1-6, with 7 bases matching TRBD1. From germline, CDR1 is SNHLY and CDR2 FYNNEI. The ends lost 6 bases at V and 6 bases at J; junction bases unmatched: 5. This CDR3 spans 14 amino acids. The CDR3 nucleotides read TGTGCCAGCAGACACGACAGGGCTAATTCACCCCTCCACTTT. Protein product: CASRHDRANSPLHF.

The chain couples TRBV11-2 to TRBJ2-2; no clear D gene. This CDR3 has 15 residues. V lost 1 base, J lost 5 bases, and 11 bases lay in between. Germline CDR1 is SGHAT and CDR2 is FQNNGV. CDR3 sequence: CASSLVGRDTGELFF. CDR3 coding DNA: TGTGCCAGCAGCTTAGTCGGGCGCGATACCGGGGAGCTGTTTTTT.

The chain has TRBV5-1 and TRBJ1-2; TRBD1 might be the D (6 bases). The CDR3 runs 14 residues. Trimming cost V 0 bases and J 8 bases, with 14 bases left between them. Per germline, CDR1 SGHRS and CDR2 YFSETQ. This CDR3 reads CASSLERGGRGYTF. The CDR3 DNA sequence: TGCGCCAGCAGCTTGGAAAGGGGGGGGAGAGGCTACACCTTC.

V usage is TRBV27 and J usage is TRBJ1-1; the match to TRBD1 covers 8 bases. Losses at the gene ends were 5 bases for V and 8 bases for J; bases not matched to a gene: 10. This CDR3 contains 14 residues. Germline values: CDR1 MNHEY, CDR2 SMNVEV (reference sequence). As DNA, the CDR3 is TGTGCCAGCAGTAGGGTGGGTTCAGGGGGCGAAGCTTTCTTT. This gives the protein CASSRVGSGGEAFF.

This clonotype was seen more than once but under ten times. The V and J genes are TRBV11-2 and TRBJ2-7; perhaps TRBD2 as D (6 bases). Germline loops: CDR1 SGHAT, CDR2 FQNNGV. The CDR3 contains 12 residues. V was pared by 1 base and J by 10 bases, with 11 bases between. The CDR3, as DNA: TGTGCCAGCAGCTTAGCGGGAGCTGCACAGTACTTC. This gives the protein CASSLAGAAQYF.

Here the CDR3 reads CSVESVRGETQYF. The CDR3 DNA reads TGCAGCGTTGAATCTGTCAGGGGGGAGACCCAGTACTTC. V and J are TRBV29-1 and TRBJ2-5; 7 bases line up with TRBD1. V lost 2 bases, J lost 5 bases, and 5 bases stayed unmatched. Germline V gene data show CDR1 as SQVTM and CDR2 as ANQGSEA. The CDR3 spans 13 residues.

This clonotype was found a few times. V and J are TRBV3-1 and TRBJ2-5, with 16 bases that match TRBD2. Germline V gene lookup returns CDR1 LGHDT and CDR2 YNNKEL (reference sequence). Trimming at V came to 2 bases and at J to 5 bases, leaving 5 bases not matched to a gene. This CDR3 has 17 residues. This CDR3 reads CASSQPQGLAGGETQYF. The CDR3 DNA reads TGTGCCAGCAGCCAACCGCAGGGACTAGCGGGAGGGGAGACCCAGTACTTC.

The chain couples TRBV11-2 to TRBJ1-5, with D unresolved. The CDR3 covers 13 residues. V was cut by 0 bases and J by 5 bases, with 5 bases left in between. The V gene's germline CDR1 is SGHAT and CDR2 FQNNGV. The CDR3 DNA reads TGTGCCAGCAGCTTAGATTCACATCAGCCCCAGCATTTT. It specifies CASSLDSHQPQHF.

V is TRBV28 and J is TRBJ1-3, with D possibly TRBD1 on 6 matching bases. The V gene lost 4 bases and the J gene lost 2 bases, with 18 bases spanning the gap. The CDR3 is 17 residues long. From germline, CDR1 is MDHEN and CDR2 SYDVKM. CDR3 DNA sequence: TGTGCCAGCAGTTCACCCATAGGGGGGTCGGCTGGAAACACCATATATTTT. Residues: CASSSPIGGSAGNTIYF.

This clonotype was counted a few times. This sequence joins TRBV5-1 and TRBJ1-1; D ambiguous. The CDR3 extends over 15 amino acids. V lost 0 bases and J 1 base, leaving 10 bases between the germline ends. From germline, CDR1 is SGHRS and CDR2 YFSETQ. CDR3 protein: CASSLVRNKNTEAFF. CDR3 DNA sequence: TGCGCCAGCAGCTTGGTTCGGAATAAGAACACTGAAGCTTTCTTT.

This clonotype was seen a single time. V gene TRBV28 combines with J gene TRBJ1-1; the match to TRBD1 covers 10 bases. The J segment lost 10 bases and the V segment lost 8 bases, leaving 13 bases of the junction unmatched. The CDR3 covers 14 residues. Per the germline V gene, CDR1 is MDHEN and CDR2 is SYDVKM. The CDR3 nucleotides are TGTGCCAGCGCCCAGACAGGGGGCTATTACGGAGCTTTCTTT. Its protein product is CASAQTGGYYGAFF.

This clonotype was seen a few times. The chain carries TRBV27 and TRBJ1-2; tentatively, D is TRBD1 (5 bases). Per germline, CDR1 MNHEY and CDR2 SMNVEV (reference sequence). The ends were cut back, 8 bases at V and 2 bases at J, with 15 bases in the middle. The length of the CDR3 is 14 residues. The CDR3 sequence: CASGGEGSNYGYTF. CDR3 sequence (DNA): TGTGCCAGCGGGGGGGAGGGCAGCAACTATGGCTACACCTTC.

This sequence joins TRBV3-1 and TRBJ2-7; 9 bases agree with TRBD2. The CDR3 runs 15 residues. The V gene's germline CDR1 is LGHDT and CDR2 YNNKEL (reference sequence). V was pared by 3 bases and J by 1 base, with 4 bases of the junction left unmatched. The CDR3 DNA is TGTGCCAGCAGCCACGCGGGAGGGCCTTCCTACGAGCAGTACTTC. Protein product: CASSHAGGPSYEQYF.

This rearrangement joins TRBV6-1 to TRBJ1-1; D possibly corresponds to TRBD1 (5 bases). Germline-derived CDR1 and CDR2 are MNHNS and SASEGT. This CDR3 region has 13 residues. V gave up 3 bases and J gave up 4 bases, with 9 bases separating them. The CDR3 loop is CASSETVSTEAFF. The CDR3 DNA is TGTGCCAGCAGTGAGACAGTGAGCACTGAAGCTTTCTTT.

This clonotype has at least ten counts. The chain joins TRBV6-5 to TRBJ2-6; D is unresolved. The V gene lost 2 bases and the J gene lost 3 bases, with 8 bases spanning the gap. Per germline, CDR1 MNHEY and CDR2 SVGAGI. There are 15 residues in the CDR3. The CDR3 nucleotides are TGTGCCAGCAGTTACGGGTCAGTTGGGGCCAACGTCCTGACTTTC. It is translated as CASSYGSVGANVLTF.

The chain links TRBV27 to TRBJ2-7; D perhaps matches TRBD2 (6 bases). The CDR3 extends over 18 amino acids. V was clipped by 9 bases and J by 0 bases, with 27 bases between them. The germline CDR1 and CDR2 sequences are MNHEY and SMNVEV (reference sequence). CDR3 sequence (DNA): TGTGCCAGTCGTCGGGTGTCAGGCGTTAGCGGAGACTCCTACGAGCAGTACTTC. This encodes CASRRVSGVSGDSYEQYF.

V gene TRBV6-6 combines with J gene TRBJ1-5, with D possibly matching TRBD1 (5 bases). CDR1 and CDR2 (germline): MNHNY, SVGAGI (reference sequence). The V gene lost 0 bases and the J gene lost 5 bases, with 11 bases spanning the gap. The CDR3 extends over 15 amino acids. The CDR3 here is CASSYSFRGDQPQHF. Written as DNA, the CDR3 is TGTGCCAGCAGTTACTCGTTTCGGGGCGATCAGCCCCAGCATTTT.

V is TRBV7-8 and J is TRBJ1-4; tentatively, D is TRBD1 (5 bases). The CDR3 spans 15 residues. Germline lookup yields CDR1 SGHVS and CDR2 FQNEAQ. Trimming stripped 5 bases from V and 2 bases from J, with 12 bases between. CDR3 sequence: CASSEYRSTNEKLFF. The CDR3 bases are TGTGCCAGCAGCGAGTACAGGTCCACTAATGAAAAACTGTTTTTT.

This clonotype was recorded at least ten times. The V call is TRBV11-2, the J call TRBJ2-7; the D is unclear. Germline CDR1 is SGHAT and CDR2 is FQNNGV. CDR3 length equals 13 residues. DNA of the CDR3: TGTGCAACCGTAGGCCTAGGGTACTACGAGCAGTACTTC. It translates to CATVGLGYYEQYF.

The rearrangement joins TRBV5-1 to TRBJ2-5; no clear D. CDR1 and CDR2 (germline): SGHRS, YFSETQ. The germline V and J ends were trimmed by 1 base and 4 bases, with 11 bases remaining between them. CDR3 length: 14 residues. The CDR3 sequence is CASSLQAPGETQYF. As DNA, the CDR3 is TGCGCCAGCAGCTTGCAAGCGCCCGGAGAGACCCAGTACTTC.

Note on this clonotype: A clone one base away is much larger, so this may be a read error. The rearrangement uses TRBV7-2 and TRBJ1-1, with D perhaps TRBD1 (5 bases). The CDR3 consists of 14 residues. The germline CDR1 and CDR2 sequences are SGHTA and FQGNSA. Trimming removed 8 bases at V and 1 base at J, with 14 bases between. The DNA of the CDR3 is TGTGCCAGCGGCCTTTCGGGACGGAACACTGAAGCTTTCTTT. Its translation: CASGLSGRNTEAFF.

The rearrangement uses TRBV2 and TRBJ1-1, with a weak D call TRBD1 (5 bases). The germline gives CDR1 SNHLY, CDR2 FYNNEI. The V end lost 5 bases, the J end lost 3 bases, and 19 bases lay between the germline ends. The CDR3 runs 16 residues. The CDR3 spells CASSRFSDIGDTEAFF. The DNA of the CDR3 is TGTGCCAGCAGTCGCTTCTCGGACATCGGGGACACTGAAGCTTTCTTT.

The gene calls are TRBV19 and TRBJ1-5, with 7 bases fitting TRBD1. V dropped 2 bases and J dropped 1; count of bases not matched to a gene: 11. CDR3 length equals 18 residues. Germline CDR1 reads LNHDA; CDR2 reads SQIVND (reference sequence). The CDR3 is CASSILISSRGSNQPQHF. The CDR3 DNA is TGTGCCAGTAGTATATTGATTTCGAGCAGGGGGAGCAATCAGCCCCAGCATTTT.

This clonotype was seen repeatedly, ten times or more. This chain joins TRBV7-9 and TRBJ1-2; no reliable D call. V gave up 2 bases and J gave up 8 bases, with 12 bases separating them. Germline CDR1 reads SEHNR; CDR2 reads FQNEAQ (reference sequence). The CDR3 loop spans 13 amino acids. CDR3 region: CASSLTVDVGYTF. The CDR3 nucleotides are TGTGCCAGCAGCTTAACGGTGGATGTCGGCTACACCTTC.

The chain carries TRBV29-1 and TRBJ1-5; D possibly corresponds to TRBD1 (5 bases). Germline V lookup: CDR1 SQVTM, CDR2 ANQGSEA. V was cut by 6 bases and J by 2 bases, with 14 bases left in between. This CDR3 comprises 14 residues. DNA for the CDR3: TGCAGCGTGGGGGAGGGGTCGGGCAATCAGCCCCAGCATTTT. Translating it yields CSVGEGSGNQPQHF.

This clonotype was counted at least ten times. The gene calls are TRBV6-1 and TRBJ1-5; weak D call: TRBD1 (5 bases). CDR3 size: 14 residues. In germline, CDR1 is MNHNS, CDR2 SASEGT. The germline V and J ends were trimmed by 6 bases and 2 bases, with 11 bases remaining between them. The CDR3 here is CASSQGVGNQPQHF. As DNA, the CDR3 is TGTGCCAGCAGCCAGGGTGTGGGCAATCAGCCCCAGCATTTT.